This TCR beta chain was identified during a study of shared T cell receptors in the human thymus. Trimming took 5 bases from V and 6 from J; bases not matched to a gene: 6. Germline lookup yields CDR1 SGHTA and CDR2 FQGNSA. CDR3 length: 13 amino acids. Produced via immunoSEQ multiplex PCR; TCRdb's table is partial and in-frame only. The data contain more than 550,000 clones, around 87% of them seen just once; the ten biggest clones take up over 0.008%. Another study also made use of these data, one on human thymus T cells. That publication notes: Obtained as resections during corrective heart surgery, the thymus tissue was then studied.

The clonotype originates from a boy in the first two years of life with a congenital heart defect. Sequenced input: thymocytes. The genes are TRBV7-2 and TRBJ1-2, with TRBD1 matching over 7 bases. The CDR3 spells CASSITGENGYTF. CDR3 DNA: TGTGCCAGCAGCATAACAGGGGAAAATGGCTACACCTTC.